This TCR beta chain was documented in a study of shared clonotypes between healthy human individuals. Assay used: immunoSEQ multiplex PCR; TCRdb lists only in-frame clones, some missing. The data contain around 2.1 million clones, around 93% of them seen just once; the ten biggest clones take up over 1.5%. Germline V lookup: CDR1 MDHEN, CDR2 SYDVKM. This CDR3 is built from 17 residues. The V and J ends lost 3 bases and 1 base, in that order; junction bases with no gene match: 6. Naive CD8 populations comprised CD45RO-negative cells positively selected for CCR7, excluding terminally differentiated effector memory CD45RA+ cells.

This sequence joins TRBV28 and TRBJ2-1; 10 bases map to TRBD2. Sequenced input: naive CD8+ T cells from PBMCs. The receptor comes from a man aged 18-30 years in good health. Some clones in this sample may be carry-over from other donors' samples. CDR3 coding DNA: TGTGCCAGCAGTTTTCCCGCTAGCGGGGGTTCCTACAATGAGCAGTTCTTC. The encoded protein is CASSFPASGGSYNEQFF. The full variable domain, in which reference TRBV28 and TRBJ2-1 provide the parts outside the CDR3, is DVKVTQSSRYLVKRTGEKVFLECVQDMDHENMFWYRQDPGLGLRLIYFSYDVKMKEKGDIPEGYSVSREKKERFSLILESASTNQTSMYLCASSFPASGGSYNEQFFGPGTRLTVL.